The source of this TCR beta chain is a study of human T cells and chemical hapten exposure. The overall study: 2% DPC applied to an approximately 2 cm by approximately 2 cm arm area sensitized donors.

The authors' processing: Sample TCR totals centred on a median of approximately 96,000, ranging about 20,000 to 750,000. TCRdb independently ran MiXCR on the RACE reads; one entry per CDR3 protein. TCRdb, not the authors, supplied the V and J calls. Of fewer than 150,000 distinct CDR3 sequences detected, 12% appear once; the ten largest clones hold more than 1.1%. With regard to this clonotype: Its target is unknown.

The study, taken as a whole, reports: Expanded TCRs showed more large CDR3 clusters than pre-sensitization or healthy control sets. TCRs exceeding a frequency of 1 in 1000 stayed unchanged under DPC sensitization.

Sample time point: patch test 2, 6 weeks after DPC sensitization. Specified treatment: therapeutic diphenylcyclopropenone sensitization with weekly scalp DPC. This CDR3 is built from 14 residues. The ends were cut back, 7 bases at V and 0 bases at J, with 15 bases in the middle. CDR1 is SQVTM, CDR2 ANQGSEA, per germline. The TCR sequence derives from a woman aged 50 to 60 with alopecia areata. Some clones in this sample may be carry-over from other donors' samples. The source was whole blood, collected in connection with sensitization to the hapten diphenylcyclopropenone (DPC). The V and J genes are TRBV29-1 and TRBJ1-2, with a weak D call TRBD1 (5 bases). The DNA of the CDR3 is TGCAGCGCTCCTCAGGGACGGGCTAACTATGGCTACACCTTC. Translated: CSAPQGRANYGYTF.